This TCR beta chain was recorded in a study of cytomegalovirus exposure and HLA in healthy donors. The V gene's germline CDR1 is SGHDT and CDR2 YYEEEE. The CDR3 contains 14 residues. V gave up 3 bases and J gave up 1 base, with 9 bases separating them. PCR used 60 Vbeta primers and 13 Jbeta primers. Libraries were prepared by immunoSEQ multiplex PCR; TCRdb keeps only in-frame clonotypes and omits some of them. In the table there are 180,000 or so clones, around 75% of which are singletons. Sequences were obtained from PBMCs. The TCR sequence derives from a male donor in good health and CMV-seronegative. V is TRBV5-6 and J is TRBJ2-3; D not certain. The CDR3 reads CASSSQAGTDTQYF. The DNA for the CDR3 is TGTGCCAGCAGCTCCCAAGCCGGCACAGATACGCAGTATTTT.